The source of this T cell receptor (beta chain) is a study of blood T cell repertoires in COVID-19. Germline assignment: CDR1 MDHEN and CDR2 SYDVKM. This CDR3 is 15 amino acids long. V dropped 6 bases and J dropped 0; count of bases not matched to a gene: 4. This clone was counted once. Per the authors' pipeline: Amplification of reference gene primers provided the estimated nucleated cell counts. Libraries were prepared by immunoSEQ multiplex PCR; TCRdb keeps only in-frame clonotypes and omits some of them. D and trimming were read from the DNA, whereas the V and J calls and clone size are those reported in that table. The sample carries approximately 300,000 clones, 90% recorded once.

V and J are TRBV28 and TRBJ1-4; TRBD1 aligns across 7 bases. The specimen was peripheral blood. This TCR derives from a woman in her twenties or thirties with COVID-19, enrolled during active disease. The DNA for the CDR3 is TGTGCCAGCAGCCCGGGACAGACAACTAATGAAAAACTGTTTTTT. Amino acid sequence: CASSPGQTTNEKLFF.